The rows below give T cell receptor beta chains drawn from one sample of a study of cytomegalovirus exposure and HLA in healthy donors. The assay was immunoSEQ multiplex PCR, and TCRdb's table has in-frame clones only and misses some. Altogether approximately 71,000 clones are present, about 78% being singletons, with the ten largest covering about 12%. Material for sequencing was PBMCs. The origin of the receptors is a woman aged 40 to 50 in good health and CMV-seropositive. Both conserved end residues are part of each CDR3. Fields, in order: clone size, D gene, V gene, J gene, CDR3 DNA, CDR3 protein. D genes are given only for firm matches. A clone size is listed for some rows: how often the clone was seen (once, few, many), or a class if it is expanded.

clone size: .
D gene: .
V gene: TRBV2
J gene: TRBJ1-1
CDR3 DNA: TGTGCCAGCAGGGGACTAGATAATGAAGCTTTCTTT
CDR3 protein: CASRGLDNEAFF

clone size: .
D gene: .
V gene: TRBV2
J gene: TRBJ2-3
CDR3 DNA: TGTGCCAGCAGTGGGGACAGAGGAGGGATAGATACGCAGTATTTT
CDR3 protein: CASSGDRGGIDTQYF

clone size: few
D gene: .
V gene: TRBV5-1
J gene: TRBJ2-6
CDR3 DNA: TGCGCCAGCAGCTTGGGGAGCTCTGGGGCCAACGTCCTGACTTTC
CDR3 protein: CASSLGSSGANVLTF

clone size: .
D gene: TRBD2
V gene: TRBV2
J gene: TRBJ2-2
CDR3 DNA: TGTGCCAGCAGGCCCGGCGAGCGGGGAAGAACGAACACCGGGGAGCTGTTTTTT
CDR3 protein: CASRPGERGRTNTGELFF

clone size: few
D gene: .
V gene: TRBV9
J gene: TRBJ2-1
CDR3 DNA: TGTGCCAGCAGCGGGGGCGGTTGGGCCTACAATGAGCAGTTCTTC
CDR3 protein: CASSGGGWAYNEQFF

clone size: .
D gene: TRBD1
V gene: TRBV5-4
J gene: TRBJ2-3
CDR3 DNA: TGTGCCACGGGACAGGGGGCAGATACGCAGTATTTT
CDR3 protein: CATGQGADTQYF

clone size: .
D gene: .
V gene: TRBV5-6
J gene: TRBJ2-7
CDR3 DNA: TGTGCCAGCAGCTATATTTCAGGGACACGGAACGAGCAGTACTTC
CDR3 protein: CASSYISGTRNEQYF

clone size: once
D gene: TRBD1
V gene: TRBV7-9
J gene: TRBJ2-7
CDR3 DNA: TGTGCCAGCAGCCCGCCGGGACAGGGGGTAGGTGAGCAGTACTTC
CDR3 protein: CASSPPGQGVGEQYF

clone size: .
D gene: TRBD1
V gene: TRBV2
J gene: TRBJ1-2
CDR3 DNA: TGTGCCAGCAGTGGGACAGGGGCAGGCTACACCTTC
CDR3 protein: CASSGTGAGYTF

clone size: .
D gene: TRBD2
V gene: TRBV4-2
J gene: TRBJ2-6
CDR3 DNA: TGTGCCAGCAGCCACCCCCTGGGGGGGAACTCTGGGGCCAACGTCCTGACTTTC
CDR3 protein: CASSHPLGGNSGANVLTF

clone size: .
D gene: .
V gene: TRBV9
J gene: TRBJ1-1
CDR3 DNA: TGTGCCAGCAGCGTAGGAAGGGTAAGGGGCACTGAAGCTTTCTTT
CDR3 protein: CASSVGRVRGTEAFF

clone size: .
D gene: .
V gene: TRBV7-6
J gene: TRBJ2-3
CDR3 DNA: TGTGCCAGCAGCTCTAAGGGGCTCAGCACAGATACGCAGTATTTT
CDR3 protein: CASSSKGLSTDTQYF

clone size: .
D gene: TRBD1
V gene: TRBV6-5
J gene: TRBJ2-1
CDR3 DNA: TGTGCCAGCAGTTACTCGCCAGGGGGCAATGAGCAGTTCTTC
CDR3 protein: CASSYSPGGNEQFF

clone size: .
D gene: .
V gene: TRBV15
J gene: TRBJ1-2
CDR3 DNA: TGTGCCACCAGCAGAAGGACAGACTATGGCTACACCTTC
CDR3 protein: CATSRRTDYGYTF

clone size: .
D gene: .
V gene: TRBV11-3
J gene: TRBJ1-6
CDR3 DNA: TGTGCCAGCAGCCCCCGGGGACTTAATTCACCCCTCCACTTT
CDR3 protein: CASSPRGLNSPLHF

clone size: .
D gene: TRBD2
V gene: TRBV7-3
J gene: TRBJ2-5
CDR3 DNA: TGTGCCAGCAGCTTAGGGCGCGGGGGGACCCAAGAGACCCAGTACTTC
CDR3 protein: CASSLGRGGTQETQYF

clone size: .
D gene: .
V gene: TRBV9
J gene: TRBJ1-2
CDR3 DNA: TGTGCCAGCAAGGGGCCGACAGGAAATCACTATGGCTACACCTTC
CDR3 protein: CASKGPTGNHYGYTF

clone size: once
D gene: TRBD1
V gene: TRBV6-5
J gene: TRBJ2-7
CDR3 DNA: TGTGCCAGCAGCCGGACAGGGGGTGAGCAGTACTTC
CDR3 protein: CASSRTGGEQYF

clone size: .
D gene: TRBD1
V gene: TRBV30
J gene: TRBJ1-3
CDR3 DNA: TGTGCCTGGGGACAGGGAAGTAACTCTGGAAACACCATATATTTT
CDR3 protein: CAWGQGSNSGNTIYF

clone size: .
D gene: TRBD2
V gene: TRBV4-1
J gene: TRBJ2-7
CDR3 DNA: TGCGCCAGCAGTCCACTAGCGGGGAGCTCCTACGAGCAGTACTTC
CDR3 protein: CASSPLAGSSYEQYF

clone size: .
D gene: TRBD2
V gene: TRBV30
J gene: TRBJ2-3
CDR3 DNA: TGTGCCGGGAGGACTAGCGGGGGGGCCTTATCTCCGCAGTATTTT
CDR3 protein: CAGRTSGGALSPQYF

clone size: .
D gene: TRBD1
V gene: TRBV13
J gene: TRBJ2-7
CDR3 DNA: TGTGCCAGCAACAAATGGGGGACAGACCACGAGCAGTACTTC
CDR3 protein: CASNKWGTDHEQYF

clone size: .
D gene: TRBD1
V gene: TRBV6-5
J gene: TRBJ1-6
CDR3 DNA: TGTGCCAGCAGGGAGAAACAGGGGAATTCACCCCTCCACTTT
CDR3 protein: CASREKQGNSPLHF

clone size: .
D gene: TRBD1
V gene: TRBV2
J gene: TRBJ1-1
CDR3 DNA: TGTGCCAGCAGGGACAGGGGCCGGCACACTGAAGCTTTCTTT
CDR3 protein: CASRDRGRHTEAFF

clone size: .
D gene: TRBD1
V gene: TRBV10-1
J gene: TRBJ2-3
CDR3 DNA: TGCGCCAGCAGTGAGCAGAGCCCCAGGGGGCTTAGCACAGATACGCAGTATTTT
CDR3 protein: CASSEQSPRGLSTDTQYF

clone size: .
D gene: .
V gene: TRBV6-5
J gene: TRBJ2-7
CDR3 DNA: TGTGCCAGCAGTTTTACAGGGACAACCTACGAGCAGTACTTC
CDR3 protein: CASSFTGTTYEQYF

clone size: .
D gene: TRBD1
V gene: TRBV7-9
J gene: TRBJ2-1
CDR3 DNA: TGTGCCAGCCCGGGACAGGACTACAATGAGCAGTTCTTC
CDR3 protein: CASPGQDYNEQFF

clone size: once
D gene: .
V gene: TRBV6-5
J gene: TRBJ1-6
CDR3 DNA: TGCGGCAGCGGAGGTTCCTATAATTCACCCCTCCACTTT
CDR3 protein: CGSGGSYNSPLHF

clone size: few
D gene: TRBD2
V gene: TRBV28
J gene: TRBJ2-5
CDR3 DNA: TGTGCCAGCAGTGGGAGGGACGGACCTTTCCAAGAGACCCAGTACTTC
CDR3 protein: CASSGRDGPFQETQYF

clone size: few
D gene: TRBD1
V gene: TRBV6-5
J gene: TRBJ1-6
CDR3 DNA: TGTGCCAGCAGAACCACCACAGGGGCGGATTCACCCCTCCACTTT
CDR3 protein: CASRTTTGADSPLHF

clone size: .
D gene: .
V gene: TRBV6-5
J gene: TRBJ2-7
CDR3 DNA: TGTGCCAGCAGTTATTCCCCGGGAACCTCCTACGAGCAGTACTTC
CDR3 protein: CASSYSPGTSYEQYF